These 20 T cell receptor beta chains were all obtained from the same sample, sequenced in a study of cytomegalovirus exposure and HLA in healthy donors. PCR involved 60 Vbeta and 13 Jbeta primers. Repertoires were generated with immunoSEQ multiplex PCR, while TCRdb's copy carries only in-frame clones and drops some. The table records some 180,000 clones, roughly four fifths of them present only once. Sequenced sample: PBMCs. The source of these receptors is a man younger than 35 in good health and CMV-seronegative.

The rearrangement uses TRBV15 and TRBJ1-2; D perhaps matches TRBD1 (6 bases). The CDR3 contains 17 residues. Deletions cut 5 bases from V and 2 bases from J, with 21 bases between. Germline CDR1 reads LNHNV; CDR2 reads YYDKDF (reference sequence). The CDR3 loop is CATSPERAGADNYGYTF. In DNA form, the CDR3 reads TGTGCCACCAGCCCCGAGAGAGCAGGGGCCGACAACTATGGCTACACCTTC. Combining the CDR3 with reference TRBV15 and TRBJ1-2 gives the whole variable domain DAMVIQNPRYQVTQFGKPVTLSCSQTLNHNVMYWYQQKSSQAPKLLFHYYDKDFNNEADTPDNFQSRRPNTSFCFLDIRSPGLGDTAMYLCATSPERAGADNYGYTFGSGTRLTVV.

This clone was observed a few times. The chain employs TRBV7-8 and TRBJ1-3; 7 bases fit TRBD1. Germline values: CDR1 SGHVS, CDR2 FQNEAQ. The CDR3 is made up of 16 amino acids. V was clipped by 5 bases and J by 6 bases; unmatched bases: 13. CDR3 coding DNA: TGTGCCAGCAGCGCCCGACAGGGAAACCCCGCAAACACCATATATTTT. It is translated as CASSARQGNPANTIYF. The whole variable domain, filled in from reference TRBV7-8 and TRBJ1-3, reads GAGVSQSPRYKVAKRGQDVALRCDPISGHVSLFWYQQALGQGPEFLTYFQNEAQLDKSGLPSDRFFAERPEGSVSTLKIQRTQQEDSAVYLCASSARQGNPANTIYFGEGSWLTVV.

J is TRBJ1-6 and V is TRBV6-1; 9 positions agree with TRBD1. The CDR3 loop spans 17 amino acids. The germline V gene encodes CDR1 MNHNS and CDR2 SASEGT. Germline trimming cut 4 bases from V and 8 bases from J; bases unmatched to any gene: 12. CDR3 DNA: TGTGCCAGCAGTGCGGACGGGACAGGGCGATGGGATTCACCCCTCCACTTT. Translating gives CASSADGTGRWDSPLHF.

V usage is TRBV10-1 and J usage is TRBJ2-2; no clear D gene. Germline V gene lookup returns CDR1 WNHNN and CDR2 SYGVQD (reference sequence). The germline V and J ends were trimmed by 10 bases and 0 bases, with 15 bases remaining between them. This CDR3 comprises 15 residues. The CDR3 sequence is CATATRSTNTGELFF. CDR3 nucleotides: TGCGCCACCGCTACCCGAAGCACGAACACCGGGGAGCTGTTTTTT.

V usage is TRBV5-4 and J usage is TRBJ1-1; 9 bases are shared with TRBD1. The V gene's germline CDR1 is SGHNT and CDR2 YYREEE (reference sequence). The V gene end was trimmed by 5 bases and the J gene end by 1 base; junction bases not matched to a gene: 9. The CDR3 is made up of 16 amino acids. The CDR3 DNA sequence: TGTGCCAGCAGTCCGGATTTGGACAGGGGGAACACTGAAGCTTTCTTT. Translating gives CASSPDLDRGNTEAFF.

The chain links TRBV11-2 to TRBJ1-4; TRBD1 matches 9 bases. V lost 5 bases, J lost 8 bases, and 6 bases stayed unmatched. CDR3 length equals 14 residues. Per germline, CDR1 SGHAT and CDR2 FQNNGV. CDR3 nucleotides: TGTGCCAGCAGCCCGGGACAGGGTGGCGAAAAACTGTTTTTT. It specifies CASSPGQGGEKLFF.

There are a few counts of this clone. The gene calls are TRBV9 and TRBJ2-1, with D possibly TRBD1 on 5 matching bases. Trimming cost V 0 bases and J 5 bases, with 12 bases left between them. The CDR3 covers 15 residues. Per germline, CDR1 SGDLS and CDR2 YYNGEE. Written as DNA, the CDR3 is TGTGCCAGCAGCGTAGGGGGCAGGTTAAACAATGAGCAGTTCTTC. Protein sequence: CASSVGGRLNNEQFF.

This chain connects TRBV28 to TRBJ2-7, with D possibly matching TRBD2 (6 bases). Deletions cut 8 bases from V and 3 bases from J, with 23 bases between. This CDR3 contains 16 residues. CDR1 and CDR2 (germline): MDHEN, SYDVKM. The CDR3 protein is CASDRTGAGWGYEQYF. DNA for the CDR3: TGTGCCAGCGATAGAACGGGAGCGGGTTGGGGCTACGAGCAGTACTTC.

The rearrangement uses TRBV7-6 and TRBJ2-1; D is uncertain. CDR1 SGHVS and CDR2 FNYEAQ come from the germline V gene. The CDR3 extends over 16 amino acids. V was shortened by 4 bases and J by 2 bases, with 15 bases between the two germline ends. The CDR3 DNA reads TGTGCCAGCAGCTCCAACTCTCCACCCCCCTACAATGAGCAGTTCTTC. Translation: CASSSNSPPPYNEQFF.

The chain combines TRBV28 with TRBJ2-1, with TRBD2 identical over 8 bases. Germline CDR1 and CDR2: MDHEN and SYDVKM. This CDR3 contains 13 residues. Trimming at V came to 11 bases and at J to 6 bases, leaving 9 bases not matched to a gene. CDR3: CAGRAGGFNEQFF. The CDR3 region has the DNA TGTGCCGGCCGCGCGGGAGGTTTCAATGAGCAGTTCTTC.

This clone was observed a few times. The CDR3 DNA follows: TGCGCCAGCAGCTTGATGCGGGGTCCTAATGAAAAACTGTTTTTT. Protein product: CASSLMRGPNEKLFF. The chain is built from TRBV5-1 and TRBJ1-4; D is ambiguous. This CDR3 spans 15 amino acids. The germline V gene has CDR1 SGHRS and CDR2 YFSETQ. V shed 1 base and J shed 3 bases, with 10 bases lying between them.

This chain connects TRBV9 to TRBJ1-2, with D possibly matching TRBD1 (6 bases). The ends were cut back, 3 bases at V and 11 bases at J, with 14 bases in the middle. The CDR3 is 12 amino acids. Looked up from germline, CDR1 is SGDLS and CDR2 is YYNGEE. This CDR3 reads CASSDRASGYTF. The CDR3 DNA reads TGTGCCAGCAGCGACAGGGCCTCTGGGTACACCTTC.

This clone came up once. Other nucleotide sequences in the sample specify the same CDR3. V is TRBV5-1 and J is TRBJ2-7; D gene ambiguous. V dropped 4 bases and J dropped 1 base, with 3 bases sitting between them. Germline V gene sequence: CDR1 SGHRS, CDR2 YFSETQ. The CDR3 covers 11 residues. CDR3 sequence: CASSPSYEQYF. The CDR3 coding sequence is TGCGCCAGCAGCCCTTCCTACGAGCAGTACTTC. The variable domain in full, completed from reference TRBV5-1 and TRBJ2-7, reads KAGVTQTPRYLIKTRGQQVTLSCSPISGHRSVSWYQQTPGQGLQFLFEYFSETQRNKGNFPGRFSGRQFSNSRSEMNVSTLELGDSALYLCASSPSYEQYFGPGTRLTVT.

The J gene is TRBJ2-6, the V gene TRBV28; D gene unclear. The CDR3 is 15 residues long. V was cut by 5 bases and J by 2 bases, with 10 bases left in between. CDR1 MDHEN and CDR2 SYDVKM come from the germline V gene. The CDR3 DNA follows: TGTGCCAGCAGTATTACAGTGACTGGGGCCAACGTCCTGACTTTC. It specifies CASSITVTGANVLTF.

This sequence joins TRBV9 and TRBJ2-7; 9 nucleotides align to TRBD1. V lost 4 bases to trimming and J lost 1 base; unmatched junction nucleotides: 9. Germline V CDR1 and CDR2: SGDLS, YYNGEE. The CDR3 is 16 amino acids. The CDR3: CASSPRGDRASYEQYF. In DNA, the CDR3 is TGTGCCAGCAGCCCTCGGGGGGACAGGGCTTCCTACGAGCAGTACTTC.

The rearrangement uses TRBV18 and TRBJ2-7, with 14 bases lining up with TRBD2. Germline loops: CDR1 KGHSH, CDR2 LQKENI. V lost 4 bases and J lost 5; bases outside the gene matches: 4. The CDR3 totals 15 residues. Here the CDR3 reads CASSLLTSGRDEQYF. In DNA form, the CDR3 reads TGTGCCAGCTCACTTCTGACTAGCGGGAGGGACGAGCAGTACTTC.

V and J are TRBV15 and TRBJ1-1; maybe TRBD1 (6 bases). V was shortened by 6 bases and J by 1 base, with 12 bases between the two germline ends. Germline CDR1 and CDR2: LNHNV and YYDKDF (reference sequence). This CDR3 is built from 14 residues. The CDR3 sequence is CATSNPDRNTEAFF. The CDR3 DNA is TGTGCCACCAGTAATCCGGACAGGAACACTGAAGCTTTCTTT.

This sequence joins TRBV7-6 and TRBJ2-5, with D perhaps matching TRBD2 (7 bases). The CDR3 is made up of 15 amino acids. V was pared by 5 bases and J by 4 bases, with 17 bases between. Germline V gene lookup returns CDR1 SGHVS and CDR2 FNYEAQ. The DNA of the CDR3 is TGTGCCAGCAGCCCACGTCAGGGGAGGGGAGAGACCCAGTACTTC. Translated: CASSPRQGRGETQYF.

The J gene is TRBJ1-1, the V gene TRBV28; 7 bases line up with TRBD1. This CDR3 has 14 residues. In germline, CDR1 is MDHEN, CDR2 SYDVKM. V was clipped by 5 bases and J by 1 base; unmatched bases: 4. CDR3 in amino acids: CASSRGGPNTEAFF. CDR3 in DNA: TGTGCCAGCAGTCGAGGGGGCCCGAACACTGAAGCTTTCTTT.

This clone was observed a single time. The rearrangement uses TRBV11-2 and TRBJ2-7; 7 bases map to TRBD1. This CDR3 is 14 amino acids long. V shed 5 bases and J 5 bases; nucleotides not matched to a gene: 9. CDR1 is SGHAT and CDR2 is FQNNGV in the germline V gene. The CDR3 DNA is TGTGCCAGCAGCAATACAGGGGCGAGCCACGAGCAGTACTTC. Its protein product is CASSNTGASHEQYF. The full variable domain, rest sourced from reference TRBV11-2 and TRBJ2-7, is EAGVAQSPRYKIIEKRQSVAFWCNPISGHATLYWYQQILGQGPKLLIQFQNNGVVDDSQLPKDRFSAERLKGVDSTLKIQPAKLEDSAVYLCASSNTGASHEQYFGPGTRLTVT.